This T cell receptor beta chain was captured in a study of T cells after yellow fever vaccination (dated by TCRdb to the late 2010s). The study in broad terms: Libraries from fractions with low cell numbers were prepared with the SMART-Seq v4 Ultra Low Input RNA kit. Bulk TCR alpha and beta repertoires were sequenced longitudinally to track T-cell clones before and after primary and booster YFV17D yellow fever vaccination. Two healthy male donors made up the cohort, one aged 18 to 30 years and the other aged 30 to 40 years. Bulk PBMC replicates and cell subsets were isolated from blood drawn at multiple timepoints before and after both primary and secondary immunization. The research as a whole found: A small share of clonotypes was detected in both CD4 and CD8 compartments, with the overlap likely arising from convergent recombination. Compared with the primary T-cell response, the secondary T-cell response was weaker but faster, peaking on day 5 rather than day 15. Computational filtering was needed because FACS-sorted repertoires could contain abundant contaminating clonotypes from the bulk population. Only a couple of donors were included in the study, so the extent to which the findings can be generalized is limited. Most clones expanded after primary vaccination were re-detected after the booster (almost 97% of CD4 and approximately 88% of CD8), suggesting broad memory maintenance.

Synthesis of TCR cDNA relied on 5'RACE template switching, a step that introduced a universal primer site along with unique molecular identifiers. Priming for cDNA synthesis came from both the TCR alpha and TCR beta constant segments. Libraries were amplified in two PCR steps, with sample barcodes and sequencing adapters added in the second step. Libraries were sequenced on Illumina HiSeq 2500 (2x100 bp) or NovaSeq (2x150 bp). The authors' pipeline ran thus. MIGEC was used to demultiplex reads and collapse the reads into UMI consensus sequences, and MiXCR was used for V(D)J alignment. Clonotypes responding to the vaccine were identified with edgeR on replicate PBMC samples, with the criteria of FDR below 0.01 and a log2 fold change above 5 up to day 15. Bulk clonotypes were assigned CD4 or CD8 identity according to which sequenced CD4 or CD8 repertoire held them at higher abundance. In TCRdb, the public reads were trimmed at Q25 with fastp and aligned with MiXCR, with productive beta chains retained. Each entry merges the rows of one CDR3 protein and shows their most common DNA and genes. These V and J calls are TCRdb output, not the study's own analysis. The sample has 500,000 to 650,000 distinct CDR3 sequences on record, 17% of them singletons. Together, the top ten hold 15% to 20% of the sample.

This clonotype was counted at least ten times. Its antigen is still unknown. Base-call qualities are not available, and no considerably larger clone is one nucleotide away. What the treatment or condition label conveys for this sample: live attenuated yellow fever vaccine strain. At each blood-draw timepoint, two biological replicates of bulk PBMCs were collected. A standard Ficoll-Paque protocol was used to isolate PBMCs from peripheral blood. TriZol was used to extract RNA from bulk PBMCs, CD4 and CD8 fractions, and dextramer-positive and dextramer-negative fractions. V loses 2 bases, J loses 5 bases, and the germline ends lie 19 bases apart. The CDR3 goes from the cysteine to the phenylalanine over 16 residues. Only the CDR3 portion is preserved as DNA: 48 bases, with reading frame beginning at the first base.

The chain employs TRBV12-3 or TRBV12-4 and TRBJ2-7, with no confidently assigned D gene. This receptor was identified in a man aged 18 to 30 who received the YFV17D yellow fever vaccine. The specimen was PBMCs, collected about 5 days after the first yellow fever vaccination. The nucleotide sequence reads as follows: TGTGCCAGCAGTTTACTTCTATGGCCGCTGAGGCACGAGCAGTACTTC. It specifies CASSLLLWPLRHEQYF.